This T cell receptor beta chain was recorded in a study of cytotoxic CD8 clonotypes in ibrutinib-treated CLL. V lost 1 base and J 8 bases, leaving 11 bases between the germline ends. This CDR3 region has 14 residues. CDR1 is SGHTA and CDR2 is FQGNSA in the germline V gene. Using immunoSEQ multiplex PCR, the repertoire was profiled, and TCRdb retains in-frame clones only, with some absent. This sample yields some 200,000 clones, of which 70% are seen a single time; around 5.9% belongs to the top ten. The origin of this receptor is a human donor with chronic lymphocytic leukemia. The source was PBMCs, collected after 12 months of ibrutinib treatment. This chain connects TRBV7-2 to TRBJ1-4, with no clear D. This CDR3 reads CASSLEGPREKLFF. In DNA form, the CDR3 reads TGTGCCAGCAGCTTAGAAGGCCCTCGGGAAAAACTGTTTTTT.